Detailed here is one TCR beta chain. TCRdb's table, derived via immunoSEQ multiplex PCR, lists solely in-frame clones and lacks some. Here the sample spans around 300,000 clones, about 86% being singletons. Per the germline V gene, CDR1 is MNHNS and CDR2 is SASEGT. V was shortened by 0 bases and J by 3 bases, with 12 bases between the two germline ends. CDR3 length equals 15 residues. These data come from a study of blood T cell repertoires in COVID-19. The sample comprised peripheral blood. The origin of this receptor is a woman in her 70s with COVID-19, enrolled during active disease. The chain carries TRBV6-1 and TRBJ2-7; no clear D gene. The CDR3 region has the DNA TGTGCCAGCAGTGAAGCGCTTGGCGGCTACTACGAGCAGTACTTC. This sequence encodes CASSEALGGYYEQYF.